This entry lists 17 T cell receptor beta chains sequenced from one sample in a study of blood T cell repertoires in COVID-19. Sequenced by immunoSEQ multiplex PCR; TCRdb stores in-frame clones only, minus some. The data contain 200,000 to 250,000 clones, approximately 86% of them singletons. Input material: peripheral blood. These TCRs come from a woman between 45 and 65 years old with COVID-19, enrolled during active disease.

The rearrangement uses TRBV24-1 and TRBJ1-2, with TRBD1 matching 8 bases. The junction had 2 bases not matched to a gene; V was cut back by 9 bases and J by 6 bases. There are 11 residues in the CDR3. The germline V gene encodes CDR1 KGHDR and CDR2 SFDVKD. This CDR3 reads CATWDRNGYTF. The CDR3 nucleotides are TGTGCCACCTGGGACAGGAATGGCTACACCTTC.

The count of this clone is one. The chain couples TRBV11-2 to TRBJ1-2, with 9 bases lining up with TRBD1. CDR3 length equals 13 residues. Germline CDR1 SGHAT, CDR2 FQNNGV. V lost 3 bases and J lost 5; bases outside the gene matches: 1. In DNA, the CDR3 is TGTGCCAGCAGCTTGACAGGGGGATATGGCTACACCTTC. Amino acid sequence: CASSLTGGYGYTF.

The chain has TRBV5-4 and TRBJ2-2, with D perhaps TRBD2 (6 bases). V shed 9 bases and J shed 4 bases, with 22 bases lying between them. CDR1 SGHNT and CDR2 YYREEE come from the germline V gene (reference sequence). This CDR3 region has 16 residues. The CDR3 sequence: CATHPRDLGGTGELFF. CDR3 nucleotides: TGTGCCACCCACCCCCGGGACTTAGGCGGCACCGGGGAGCTGTTTTTT.

The CDR3, as DNA: TGTGCCAGCAGCTATAGCGGGGGGGCCGACGGGGAGCTGTTTTTT. Residues: CASSYSGGADGELFF. The chain recombines TRBV13 with TRBJ2-2; 11 bases match TRBD2. From germline, CDR1 is PRHDT and CDR2 FYEKMQ (reference sequence). The CDR3 extends over 15 amino acids. The V gene end was trimmed by 4 bases and the J gene end by 7 bases; junction bases not matched to a gene: 5.

This chain joins TRBV15 and TRBJ2-7; 9 bases align to TRBD1. Germline CDR1 LNHNV, CDR2 YYDKDF (reference sequence). This CDR3 is built from 16 residues. V was pared by 4 bases and J by 3 bases, with 10 bases of the junction left unmatched. As DNA, the CDR3 is TGTGCCACCAGCACTCTAAGGACAGGGGTTTACTACGAGCAGTACGTC. This translates into CATSTLRTGVYYEQYV.

This chain joins TRBV27 and TRBJ2-7; a weak D match, TRBD1 (5 bases). The germline gives CDR1 MNHEY, CDR2 SMNVEV (reference sequence). V lost 8 bases to trimming and J lost 8 bases, with 22 bases between them. The CDR3 sequence is 14 residues long. CDR3 coding DNA: TGTGCCAGCGGCTATAGACAGCCACTTTTGAAGCAGTACTTC. Translating gives CASGYRQPLLKQYF.

The CDR3 protein is CAWNSHTGELFF. CDR3 coding DNA: TGTGCCTGGAACTCACACACCGGGGAGCTGTTTTTT. J is TRBJ2-2 and V is TRBV30; no clear D. The ends were cut back, 4 bases at V and 3 bases at J, with 6 bases in the middle. The CDR3 loop spans 12 amino acids. In germline, CDR1 is GTSNPN, CDR2 SVGIG (reference sequence).

This rearrangement joins TRBV28 to TRBJ1-2, with D perhaps TRBD1 (5 bases). The CDR3 sequence is 13 residues long. Trimming shortened V by 7 bases and J by 8 bases, and 17 bases separated the two germline ends. Germline values: CDR1 MDHEN, CDR2 SYDVKM. CDR3 sequence reads: CASTPDIGFGYTF. The CDR3 DNA reads TGTGCCAGCACCCCGGACATTGGCTTCGGCTACACCTTC.

V is TRBV21-1 and J is TRBJ2-4; the D call TRBD2 from the table was never checked on the DNA. TRBV21-1 is a listed pseudogene. CDR3 size: 15 residues. The CDR3 here is CASSNLAVAKNIQYF. CDR3 DNA sequence: TGTGCCAGCAGCAACCTGGCGGTAGCCAAAAACATTCAGTACTTC.

This chain joins TRBV2 and TRBJ1-2, with 9 bases identical to TRBD1. J was trimmed by 4 bases and V by 3 bases; bases with no gene match: 6. Germline CDR1 reads SNHLY; CDR2 reads FYNNEI. The CDR3 consists of 15 residues. The CDR3 loop reads CASSDDDRGGYGYTF. CDR3 bases: TGTGCCAGCAGTGACGACGACAGGGGGGGCTATGGCTACACCTTC.

The chain couples TRBV4-1 to TRBJ1-5, with D uncertain. This CDR3 is built from 13 residues. The V end was cut by 0 bases, the J end by 4 bases, with 4 bases between. Germline CDR1 MGHRA, CDR2 YSYEKL. CDR3 amino acids: CASSQDRNQPQHF. DNA of the CDR3: TGCGCCAGCAGCCAAGATAGAAATCAGCCCCAGCATTTT.

This chain links TRBV6-4 with TRBJ1-5, with D unclear. CDR1 is MRHNA, CDR2 SNTAGT, per germline. Trimming cost V 4 bases and J 2 bases, with 9 bases left between them. This CDR3 has 14 residues. CDR3 residues: CASSASMGNQPQHF. In DNA, the CDR3 is TGTGCCAGCAGTGCGTCTATGGGCAATCAGCCCCAGCATTTT.

This clone was recorded only once. V and J are TRBV12-3 or TRBV12-4 and TRBJ2-7; D is perhaps TRBD2 (6 bases). Deletions cut 6 bases from V and 1 base from J, with 10 bases between. The CDR3 totals 13 residues. In DNA form, the CDR3 reads TGTGCCAGCAGGCGGACTATGTCCTACGAGCAGTACTTC. Translating gives CASRRTMSYEQYF.

The V and J genes are TRBV2 and TRBJ1-1, with 11 bases that match TRBD1. Looked up from germline, CDR1 is SNHLY and CDR2 is FYNNEI. V lost 3 bases and J lost 5; bases outside the gene matches: 20. The CDR3 is 20 residues long. The CDR3 DNA reads TGTGCCAGCAGTGAGATCCACCGGGACAGGGGGAAGGGGGGACCTACTGAAGCTTTCTTT. It yields the protein CASSEIHRDRGKGGPTEAFF.

V and J are TRBV5-4 and TRBJ2-3; TRBD2 aligns across 13 bases. The CDR3 runs 17 residues. V was pared by 4 bases and J by 5 bases, with 10 bases of the junction left unmatched. Germline assignment: CDR1 SGHNT and CDR2 YYREEE (reference sequence). This CDR3 is CASSHPTSGGAKDTQYF. For the CDR3, the DNA is TGTGCCAGCAGCCACCCTACTAGCGGGGGGGCGAAAGATACGCAGTATTTT.

This sequence joins TRBV7-9 and TRBJ2-2; 10 nucleotides line up with TRBD1. After removal of 1 base from V and 6 bases from J, the junction contained 2 bases not matched to a gene. This CDR3 spans 15 amino acids. Germline CDR1 and CDR2: SEHNR and FQNEAQ (reference sequence). Written as DNA, the CDR3 is TGTGCCAGCAGCTTAGGGGGACAGGGGTCCGGGGAGCTGTTTTTT. As protein: CASSLGGQGSGELFF.

The J gene is TRBJ2-1, the V gene TRBV3-1 (or the pseudogene TRBV3-2); D is possibly TRBD1 (6 bases). Germline V gene lookup returns CDR1 LGHDT and CDR2 YNNKEL (reference sequence). CDR3 length equals 16 residues. Trimming cost V 0 bases and J 9 bases, with 18 bases left between them. CDR3 coding DNA: TGTGCCAGCAGCCAAGATAGGGCAGGGGTTGGTGGTGAGCAGTTCTTC. Translation: CASSQDRAGVGGEQFF.